A single sample gave rise to the 12 T cell receptor beta chains below, sequenced in a study of shared clonotypes between healthy human individuals. The table came from immunoSEQ multiplex PCR; TCRdb's copy has only in-frame clones and leaves some out. The sample yields 2 million to 2.5 million clones, roughly 95% seen once. Sequenced input: naive CD4+ T cells sorted from blood. Subset here: CD45RA+ positively selected. All receptors come from a man aged 18 to 29 in good health.

The chain employs TRBV6-4 and TRBJ2-4, with D perhaps TRBD1 or TRBD2 (6 bases each). V shed 2 bases and J shed 6 bases, with 11 bases lying between them. Per germline, CDR1 MRHNA and CDR2 SNTAGT. This CDR3 is built from 14 residues. The CDR3 region is CASSDSGGPNIQYF. The CDR3 DNA follows: TGTGCCAGCAGTGACAGTGGGGGGCCAAACATTCAGTACTTC.

In regard to this clone: At the DNA level, this CDR3 is encoded by other sequences in the same sample as well. V and J are TRBV28 and TRBJ1-2; maybe TRBD1 (5 bases). The CDR3 is 12 amino acids. The ends were cut back, 7 bases at V and 7 bases at J, with 13 bases in the middle. Germline V lookup: CDR1 MDHEN, CDR2 SYDVKM. CDR3 DNA: TGTGCCAGCACCTTGGGGGGGGGTGGCTACACCTTC. Protein: CASTLGGGGYTF.

The chain links TRBV11-2 to TRBJ1-6; D is ambiguous. V was clipped by 4 bases and J by 7 bases, with 5 bases between them. The CDR3 sequence is 12 residues long. Germline loops: CDR1 SGHAT, CDR2 FQNNGV. CDR3 nucleotides: TGTGCCAGCAGCTCTTTCAATTCACCCCTCCACTTT. Residues: CASSSFNSPLHF.

This sequence joins TRBV30 and TRBJ2-1; maybe TRBD1 (6 bases). The CDR3 has 14 residues. CDR1 is GTSNPN and CDR2 is SVGIG in the germline V gene (reference sequence). The germline V and J ends were trimmed by 1 base and 4 bases, with 11 bases remaining between them. CDR3 nucleotide sequence: TGTGCCTGGAGTGAAGGGACACTGTACAATGAGCAGTTCTTC. Its translation: CAWSEGTLYNEQFF.

The rearrangement joins TRBV6-4 to TRBJ2-2; 10 positions match TRBD2. CDR1 and CDR2 (germline): MRHNA, SNTAGT. V lost 0 bases, J lost 5 bases, and 6 bases stayed unmatched. CDR3 size: 17 residues. CDR3 coding DNA: TGTGCCAGCAGTGACTCGTCTAGCGGGAGAGGGACCGGGGAGCTGTTTTTT. Protein: CASSDSSSGRGTGELFF.

The rearrangement uses TRBV5-1 and TRBJ2-1; maybe TRBD2 (6 bases). Germline V gene sequence: CDR1 SGHRS, CDR2 YFSETQ. The CDR3 is 14 amino acids. The V end lost 7 bases, the J end lost 6 bases, and 17 bases lay between the germline ends. The CDR3 reads CASSRDLGTNEQFF. CDR3 sequence (DNA): TGCGCCAGCTCACGGGACTTAGGAACCAATGAGCAGTTCTTC.

The V call is TRBV20-1, the J call TRBJ1-1, with unresolved D. Germline V lookup: CDR1 DFQATT, CDR2 SNEGSKA (reference sequence). The CDR3 has 11 amino acids. Between the trimmed V and J ends, which lost 0 bases and 7 bases, there was a span of 6 bases. CDR3 nucleotide sequence: TGCAGTGCTAGAGATCCGCGTGAAGCTTTCTTT. This gives the protein CSARDPREAFF.

Details on this clone: Additional DNA sequences in this sample encode the identical CDR3. This chain uses TRBV6-1 with TRBJ1-2; D is ambiguous. Trimming removed 3 bases from V and 5 bases from J, with 10 bases in between. The CDR3 totals 13 residues. Per germline, CDR1 MNHNS and CDR2 SASEGT. CDR3: CASSEALGYGYTF. As DNA, the CDR3 is TGTGCCAGCAGTGAGGCTTTGGGATATGGCTACACCTTC.

This clone was seen a single time. The chain employs TRBV29-1 and TRBJ1-1; no clear D gene. CDR3 length: 13 residues. Trimming removed 7 bases at V and 0 bases at J, with 12 bases between. Per germline, CDR1 SQVTM and CDR2 ANQGSEA. In nucleotides, the CDR3 is TGCAGCGCAGAACCACGTTTGAACACTGAAGCTTTCTTT. It yields the protein CSAEPRLNTEAFF.

The chain employs TRBV2 and TRBJ2-7, with a tentative D call TRBD2 (5 bases). Germline loops: CDR1 SNHLY, CDR2 FYNNEI. This CDR3 contains 15 residues. Trimming pared 6 bases from V and 0 bases from J, leaving 15 bases between. The CDR3 coding sequence is TGTGCCAGCAGCGTAGATCCGGGGAACTCCTACGAGCAGTACTTC. It encodes CASSVDPGNSYEQYF. The whole variable domain, filled in from reference TRBV2 and TRBJ2-7, reads EPEVTQTPSHQVTQMGQEVILRCVPISNHLYFYWYRQILGQKVEFLVSFYNNEISEKSEIFDDQFSVERPDGSNFTLKIRSTKLEDSAMYFCASSVDPGNSYEQYFGPGTRLTVT.

V and J are TRBV12-1 and TRBJ2-7; the table names TRBD2, a call not compared with the DNA. TRBV12-1 has pseudogene status. The CDR3 runs 16 residues. The CDR3: CASSFLAGDLFGEQYF. CDR3 DNA sequence: TGTGCCAGCAGCTTTCTTGCGGGGGACCTATTTGGCGAGCAGTACTTC.

A few counts support this clone. This chain uses TRBV19 with TRBJ1-5; the D gene is possibly TRBD1 (5 bases). Germline V gene data show CDR1 as LNHDA and CDR2 as SQIVND (reference sequence). The CDR3 is made up of 15 amino acids. V dropped 7 bases and J dropped 9 bases, with 22 bases sitting between them. In DNA, the CDR3 is TGTGCCAGTAAGAGGGAGGGAGGGGCCCGATGGCCCCAGCATTTT. It translates to CASKREGGARWPQHF. Variable domain in full (rest from reference TRBV19 and TRBJ1-5): DGGITQSPKYLFRKEGQNVTLSCEQNLNHDAMYWYRQDPGQGLRLIYYSQIVNDFQKGDIAEGYSVSREKKESFPLTVTSAQKNPTAFYLCASKREGGARWPQHFGDGTRLSIL.